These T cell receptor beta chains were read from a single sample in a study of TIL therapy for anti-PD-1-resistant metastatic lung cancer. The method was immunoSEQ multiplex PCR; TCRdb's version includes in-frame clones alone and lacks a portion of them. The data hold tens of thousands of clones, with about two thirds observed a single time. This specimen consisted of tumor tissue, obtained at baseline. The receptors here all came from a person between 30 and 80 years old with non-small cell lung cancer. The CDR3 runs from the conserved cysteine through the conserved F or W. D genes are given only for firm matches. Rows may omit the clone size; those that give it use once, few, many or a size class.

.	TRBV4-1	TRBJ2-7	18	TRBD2	TGCGCCAGCAGCCAAGGAGTACTAGCGGGGACAAGCTCCTACGAGCAGTACTTC	CASSQGVLAGTSSYEQYF
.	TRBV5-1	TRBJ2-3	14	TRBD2	TGCGCCAGCAACCAGCGGGGGGGACCAGATACGCAGTATTTT	CASNQRGGPDTQYF
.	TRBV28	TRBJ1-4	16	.	TGTGCCAGCAGTTTAGGCCAGGGAGGGACTAATGAAAAACTGTTTTTT	CASSLGQGGTNEKLFF
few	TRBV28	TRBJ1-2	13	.	TGTGCCAGCAGCTCCCAGGGACGGCTCGGCTACACCTTC	CASSSQGRLGYTF
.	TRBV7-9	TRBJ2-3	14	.	TGTGCCAGCAGCTTAGCCCAGACCGCAGATACGCAGTATTTT	CASSLAQTADTQYF
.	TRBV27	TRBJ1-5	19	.	TGTGCCAGCAGTCGCGCTCCCTCTAGGGGGGCCGCGGGCAATCAGCCCCAGCATTTT	CASSRAPSRGAAGNQPQHF
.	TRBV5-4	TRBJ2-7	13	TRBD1	TGTGCCAGCACTCGAACAGGGGCCTACGAGCAGTACTTC	CASTRTGAYEQYF
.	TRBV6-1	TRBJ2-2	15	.	TGTGCCAGCAGTGCCGGGACGGCGAACACCGGGGAGCTGTTTTTT	CASSAGTANTGELFF
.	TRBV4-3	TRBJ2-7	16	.	TGCGCCAGCAGCCAAGATTGGCTAGCCCCTACCTACGAGCAGTACTTC	CASSQDWLAPTYEQYF
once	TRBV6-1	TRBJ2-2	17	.	TGTGCCAGCAGTGATCGTGGCATCCCCTCAAACACCGGGGAGCTGTTTTTT	CASSDRGIPSNTGELFF
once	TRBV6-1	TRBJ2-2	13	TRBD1	TGTGCCAGCAGGGACAGGGGCACCGGGGAGCTGTTTTTT	CASRDRGTGELFF
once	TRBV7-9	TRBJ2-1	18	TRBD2	TGTGCCAGCAGCTCAGGACTAGCGGGAGGCCCGTCTCACAATGAGCAGTTCTTC	CASSSGLAGGPSHNEQFF
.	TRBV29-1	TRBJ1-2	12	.	TGCAGCGCAACACGAAATAACTATGGCTACACCTTC	CSATRNNYGYTF
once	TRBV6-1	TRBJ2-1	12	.	TGTGCCAGCATTCAGCGAGGTAATGAGCAGTTCTTC	CASIQRGNEQFF
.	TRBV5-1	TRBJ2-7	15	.	TGCGCCAGCAGCTCCTTTAGCGGACCTCTTTACGAGCAGTACTTC	CASSSFSGPLYEQYF
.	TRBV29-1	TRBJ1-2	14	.	TGCAGCGCACCCCGCCCGGGACTTAACTATGGCTACACCTTC	CSAPRPGLNYGYTF
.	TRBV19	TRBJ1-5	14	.	TGTGCCAGTAGTATTAGACAGAGAGATCAGCCCCAGCATTTT	CASSIRQRDQPQHF
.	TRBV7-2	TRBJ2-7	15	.	TGTGCCAGCAGCTTATCACCCGGGAGCACATACGAGCAGTACTTC	CASSLSPGSTYEQYF
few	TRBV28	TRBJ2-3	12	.	TGTGCCAGCAGAGGGGGAGGGGATACGCAGTATTTT	CASRGGGDTQYF
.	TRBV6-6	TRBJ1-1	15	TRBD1	TGTGCCAGCATTAGGGCTCAGGGGGCGAGGACTGAAGCTTTCTTT	CASIRAQGARTEAFF
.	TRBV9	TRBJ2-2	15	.	TGTGCCAGCAGCGTAGTGGTGGGGGGCGCCGGGGAGCTGTTTTTT	CASSVVVGGAGELFF
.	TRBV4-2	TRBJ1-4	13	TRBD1	TGTGCCAGCAGCCCACAGGGGAATGAAAAACTGTTTTTT	CASSPQGNEKLFF
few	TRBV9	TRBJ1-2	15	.	TGTGCCAGCAGCCCACAGCACGTCCTTAACTATGGCTACACCTTC	CASSPQHVLNYGYTF
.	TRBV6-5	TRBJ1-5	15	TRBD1	TGTGCCAGCAGTTACCGCCAGGGGGTATCTCAGCCCCAGCATTTT	CASSYRQGVSQPQHF
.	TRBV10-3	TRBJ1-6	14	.	TGTGCCATCAGTGGTGACAGGTATAATTCACCCCTCCACTTT	CAISGDRYNSPLHF
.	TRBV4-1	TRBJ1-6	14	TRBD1	TGCGCCAGCAGAGAAACAGGGGGCAATTCACCCCTCCACTTT	CASRETGGNSPLHF
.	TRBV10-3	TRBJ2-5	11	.	TGTGCCATCAGTTATTTAGAGACCCAGTACTTC	CAISYLETQYF
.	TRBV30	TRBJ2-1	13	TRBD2	TGTGGACACCAGCGGGGTACGTACAATGAGCAGTTCTTC	CGHQRGTYNEQFF
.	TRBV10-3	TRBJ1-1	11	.	TGTGCCACCCACGGGGTATCTGAAGCTTTCTTT	CATHGVSEAFF
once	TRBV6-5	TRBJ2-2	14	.	TGTGCCAGCAGGAGGAATGGTGGGGCCGGGGAGCTGTTTTTT	CASRRNGGAGELFF
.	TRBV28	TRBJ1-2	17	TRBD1	TGTGCCAGCAGTCCCGGGACAGGAATCCCTTTCTCCTATGGCTACACCTTC	CASSPGTGIPFSYGYTF
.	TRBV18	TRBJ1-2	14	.	TGTGCCAGCTCACCCTCCCAAGTTAACTATGGCTACACCTTC	CASSPSQVNYGYTF
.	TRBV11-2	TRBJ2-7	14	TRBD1	TGTGCCAGCAGCTTAACCAGGGGGCTAGGGGTGCAGTACTTC	CASSLTRGLGVQYF
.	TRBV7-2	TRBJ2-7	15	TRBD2	TGTGCCAGCAGCATGGGACTAGCGGCGACCTACGAGCAGTACTTC	CASSMGLAATYEQYF
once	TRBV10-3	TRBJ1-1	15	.	TGTGCCATCGGAGAGGTTCATGGTCTGAACACTGAAGCTTTCTTT	CAIGEVHGLNTEAFF
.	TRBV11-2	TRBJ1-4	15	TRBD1	TGTGCCAGCAGCTTCGGGACAGGGGTGGCGGAAAAACTGTTTTTT	CASSFGTGVAEKLFF
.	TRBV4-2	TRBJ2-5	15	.	TGTGCCAGCAGCCAAGATTTTCGGGGGCGGAAGACCCAGTACTTC	CASSQDFRGRKTQYF
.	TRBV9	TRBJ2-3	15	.	TGTGCCAGCAGCGTCAACCCGCGTCGAGGGGATACGCAGTATTTT	CASSVNPRRGDTQYF
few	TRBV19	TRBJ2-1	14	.	TGTGCCAGTAGTATGGGGAGGATCATGGATGAGCAGTTCTTC	CASSMGRIMDEQFF
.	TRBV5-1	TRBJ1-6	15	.	TGCGCCAGCAGCTCCGTCGGAGGGGCTAATTCACCCCTCCACTTT	CASSSVGGANSPLHF
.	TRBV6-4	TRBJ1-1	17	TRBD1	TGTGCCAGCAGTGCCCCCGACAGGGTTCCTGTGAACACTGAAGCTTTCTTT	CASSAPDRVPVNTEAFF
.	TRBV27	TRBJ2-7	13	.	TGTGCCAGCAGTTCCCCGCCAGGATACGAGCAGTACTTC	CASSSPPGYEQYF
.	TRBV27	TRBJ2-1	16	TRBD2	TGTGCCAGCAGTTTTTCTGGACTAGCGGGGGACAATGAGCAGTTCTTC	CASSFSGLAGDNEQFF
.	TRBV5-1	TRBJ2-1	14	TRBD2	TGCGCCAGCAGCCCGGGACTAGCCCCCAATGAGCAGTTCTTC	CASSPGLAPNEQFF
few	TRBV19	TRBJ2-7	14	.	TGTGCCAGTAGCCAGCAAAGGAGCTCCTACGAGCAGTACTTC	CASSQQRSSYEQYF
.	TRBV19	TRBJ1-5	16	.	TGTGCCAGTAGTATACGGGGGGGCCTGGGCAATCAGCCCCAGCATTTT	CASSIRGGLGNQPQHF
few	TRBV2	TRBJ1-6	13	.	TGTGCCAGCATCAGAGGGGATAATTCACCCCTCCACTTT	CASIRGDNSPLHF
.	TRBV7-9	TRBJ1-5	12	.	TGTGCCAGCAGCTTAGGAGTTCAGCCCCAGCATTTT	CASSLGVQPQHF
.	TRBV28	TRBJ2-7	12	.	TGTGCCAGCAGTTTTCAGAATTACGAGCAGTACTTC	CASSFQNYEQYF
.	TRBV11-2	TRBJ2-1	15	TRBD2	TGTGCCAGCAGATATAGCGGGGCCGATAACAATGAGCAGTTCTTC	CASRYSGADNNEQFF
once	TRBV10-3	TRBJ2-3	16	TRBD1	TGTGCCATCAGTGAGTGGGGAAGACAGGGGGCGGATACGCAGTATTTT	CAISEWGRQGADTQYF
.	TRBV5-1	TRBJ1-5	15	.	TGCGCCAGCAGCCAAACGACAGGCCCAAATCAGCCCCAGCATTTT	CASSQTTGPNQPQHF
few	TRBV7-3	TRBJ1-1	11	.	TGTGCCAGCAGCGCCCCTTGGGGAGCTTTCTTT	CASSAPWGAFF
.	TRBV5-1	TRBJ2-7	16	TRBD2	TGCGCCAGCAGCCCAGGGACTAGCGGGTACTACTACGAGCAGTACTTC	CASSPGTSGYYYEQYF
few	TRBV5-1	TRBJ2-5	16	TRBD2	TGCGCCAGCAGCTTGGGACTAGCGGGGCCCCCTGAGACCCAGTACTTC	CASSLGLAGPPETQYF
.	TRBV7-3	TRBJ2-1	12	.	TGTGCCAGCAGCTCCCTCTCCAGTGAGCAGTTCTTC	CASSSLSSEQFF
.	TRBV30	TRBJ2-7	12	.	TGTGCCTGGAGTGTACAGTGGGGCGAGCAGTACTTC	CAWSVQWGEQYF
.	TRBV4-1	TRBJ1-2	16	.	TGCGCCAGCAGCCAAGATCAGACGGGACGGAACTATGGCTACACCTTC	CASSQDQTGRNYGYTF
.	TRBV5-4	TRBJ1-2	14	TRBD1	TGTGCCAGCAGCGAGGACAGGGGCCCTTATGGCTACACCTTC	CASSEDRGPYGYTF